This TCR beta chain was identified in a study of T-cell memory formation after mild COVID-19. TCRdb itself ran the 5' RACE reads through MiXCR, one entry per CDR3 protein. The data hold approximately 480,000 distinct CDR3 sequences, with around a sixth observed a single time. The V gene end was trimmed by 7 bases and the J gene end by 4 bases; junction bases not matched to a gene: 8. The CDR3 totals 14 residues. The germline gives CDR1 SGDLS, CDR2 YYNGEE. The chain uses TRBV9 and TRBJ1-2; TRBD1 agrees at 9 bases. The sequenced material came from PBMCs or a T cell subset sorted from them (not recorded which). The receptor was isolated from an adult woman who had mild COVID-19 (a few samples of this study predate the infection). Cell type and time point are not known. The CDR3 region has the DNA TGTGCCAGCGGAGGGGGGACAGGGTCCTATGGCTACACCTTC. This codes for CASGGGTGSYGYTF. The variable domain in full, with the rest retrieved from reference TRBV9 and TRBJ1-2, is DSGVTQTPKHLITATGQRVTLRCSPRSGDLSVYWYQQSLDQGLQFLIQYYNGEERAKGNILERFSAQQFPDLHSELNLSSLELGDSALYFCASGGGTGSYGYTFGSGTRLTVV.